The sequence of this TCR beta chain was determined in a study of T-cell reconstitution after alpha-beta-depleted transplantation in children. A TCRbeta library incorporating unique molecular identifiers was prepared. TCRdb re-called the PCR reads with MiXCR, one entry per CDR3 protein. The sample has about 980,000 distinct CDR3 sequences; about 29% are singletons. General study results and limits: Reportedly, only several hundred clones from non-depleted graft cells drove alpha-beta T-cell counts at about two months.

Trimming cost V 5 bases and J 1 base, with 14 bases left between them. The CDR3 has 15 amino acids. Details on this clonotype: The antigen remains unidentified.

The sequence was obtained from a boy under three years old who had a stem cell transplant for SCID, so the T cells may come from the graft donor. The specimen was PBMCs, mostly from graft donor cells, collected 360 days after TCRalphabeta/CD19-depleted stem cell transplant. V is TRBV12-3 or TRBV12-4 and J is TRBJ1-1; D remains ambiguous. CDR3 bases: TGTGCCAGCAGTCCCATGAGGACCCCGAACACTGAAGCTTTCTTT. Translating it yields CASSPMRTPNTEAFF.